Listed below are T cell receptor beta chains from one sample, sequenced in a study of T-cell memory formation after mild COVID-19. TCRdb reprocessed the 5' RACE reads via MiXCR and lists one record per CDR3 protein. In the table there are 300,000 to 400,000 distinct CDR3 sequences, 25% to 30% of which are singletons. Material for sequencing was PBMCs or a T cell subset sorted from them (not recorded which). These receptors all come from an adult woman who had mild COVID-19 (a few samples of this study predate the infection). Cell type and time point are not known. CDR3s include the opening cysteine and the closing phenylalanine or tryptophan. A D gene is named only where the DNA matches it firmly. Only part of the rows carry a size: once, few, many, or a class if the clone is expanded.

TRBV4-1	TRBJ2-7	.	few	CASSRETGPYEQYF	TGCGCCAGCAGCCGAGAGACAGGCCCCTACGAGCAGTACTTC
TRBV7-2	TRBJ2-4	.	few	CASSPSIVAKNIQYF	TGTGCCAGCAGCCCGTCGATCGTAGCCAAAAACATTCAGTACTTC
TRBV18	TRBJ2-1	.	few	CASSPPTVSSYNEQFF	TGTGCCAGCTCACCACCGACGGTGAGCTCCTACAATGAGCAGTTCTTC
TRBV7-9	TRBJ2-3	.	few	CASSPGPGLPAQDTQYF	TGTGCCAGCAGCCCTGGGCCGGGACTCCCAGCACAGGATACGCAGTATTTT
TRBV20-1	TRBJ1-1	.	.	CSAFQQGITEAFF	TGCAGTGCTTTTCAACAGGGAATAACTGAAGCTTTCTTT
TRBV12-3/TRBV12-4	TRBJ1-6	.	few	CASSLRDGNSPLHF	TGTGCCAGCAGTCTCCGGGACGGTAATTCACCCCTCCACTTT
TRBV29-1	TRBJ2-7	.	few	CSVSGTVTYEQYF	TGCAGCGTGTCCGGGACGGTAACCTACGAGCAGTACTTC
TRBV2	TRBJ2-1	TRBD2	.	CANRAGGIYHEQFF	TGTGCCAATAGAGCGGGAGGGATTTATCATGAGCAGTTCTTC
TRBV5-1	TRBJ1-1	TRBD1	few	CASSYRDSKGAFF	TGCGCCAGCAGCTACCGGGACAGCAAAGGGGCTTTCTTT
TRBV7-6	TRBJ2-2	.	.	CDSSNDGGRVGELFF	TGTGACAGCAGCAACGACGGGGGGCGCGTCGGGGAGCTGTTTTTT
TRBV9	TRBJ2-3	.	few	CASSVGGLDTQYF	TGTGCCAGCAGCGTGGGGGGATTAGATACGCAGTATTTT
TRBV30	TRBJ2-7	.	.	CAWSVTESSYEQYF	TGTGCCTGGAGTGTAACAGAGAGCTCCTACGAGCAGTACTTC
TRBV5-4	TRBJ1-6	.	many	CASSHILAGEALHF	TGTGCCAGCAGCCACATCCTGGCCGGGGAGGCCCTCCACTTT
TRBV7-2	TRBJ2-3	.	many	CASSPRGIADTQYF	TGTGCCAGCAGCCCCCGCGGGATTGCAGATACGCAGTATTTT
TRBV20-1	TRBJ1-2	.	.	CSARAGDGYTF	TGCAGTGCTAGAGCTGGCGATGGCTACACCTTC
TRBV28	TRBJ2-6	.	many	CASSTDFMIWGANVLTF	TGTGCCAGCAGCACCGACTTCATGATCTGGGGGGCCAACGTCCTGACTTTC
TRBV5-6	TRBJ2-4	TRBD1	.	CASSQDRVLAKNIQYF	TGTGCCAGCAGCCAAGACAGGGTATTAGCCAAAAACATTCAGTACTTC
TRBV5-6	TRBJ2-6	TRBD1	.	CASSFGTGGRGIFSGANVLTF	TGTGCCAGCAGCTTCGGGACAGGGGGCCGCGGGATTTTCTCTGGGGCCAACGTCCTGACTTTC
TRBV6-5	TRBJ2-2	.	.	CASSYNQVSNTGELFF	TGTGCCAGCAGTTACAATCAGGTCTCGAACACCGGGGAGCTGTTTTTT